This TCR beta chain emerged from a study of liver allograft versus peripheral blood T cells. On the study more broadly: Peripheral blood of the recipients supplied T cell receptor repertoires that were compared with those in transplanted livers.

The V and J ends lost 6 bases and 8 bases respectively, with 16 bases between them. Per germline, CDR1 MDHEN and CDR2 SYDVKM. The CDR3 runs 14 residues. Broader study findings: Liver allografts reportedly held T cell receptor repertoires unlike those in peripheral blood.

Comment on this clonotype: Its antigen is not known.

MiXCR, run by TCRdb on the reads, gives a single entry per CDR3 protein. In the table there are 9,700 or so distinct CDR3 sequences, 25% to 30% of which are singletons. The chain has TRBV28 and TRBJ1-4; maybe TRBD1 (5 bases). This TCR was recovered from a human patient who had a liver transplant. Some of these T cells may belong to the graft donor. The DNA for the CDR3 is TGTGCCAGCAGATCCGTCCCCCGACAGGAAAAACTGTTTTTT. It encodes CASRSVPRQEKLFF.